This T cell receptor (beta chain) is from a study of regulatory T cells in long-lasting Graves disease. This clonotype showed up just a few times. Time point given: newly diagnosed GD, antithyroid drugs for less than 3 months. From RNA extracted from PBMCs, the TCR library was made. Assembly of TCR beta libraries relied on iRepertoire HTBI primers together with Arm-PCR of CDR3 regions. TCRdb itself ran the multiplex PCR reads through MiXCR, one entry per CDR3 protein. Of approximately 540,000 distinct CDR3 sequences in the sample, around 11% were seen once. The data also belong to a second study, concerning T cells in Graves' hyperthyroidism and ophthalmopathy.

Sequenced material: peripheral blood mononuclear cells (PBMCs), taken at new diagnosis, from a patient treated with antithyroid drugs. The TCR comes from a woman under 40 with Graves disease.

CDR3 protein: CASSYERDQPQHF. The CDR3 DNA reads TGTGCCAGCAGTTATGAGCGAGATCAGCCCCAGCATTTT. The chain has TRBV6-2 or TRBV6-3 and TRBJ1-5; no reliable D call. The ends were cut back, 3 bases at V and 5 bases at J, with 8 bases in the middle. The germline gives CDR1 MNHEY, CDR2 SVGEGT. This CDR3 comprises 13 residues.